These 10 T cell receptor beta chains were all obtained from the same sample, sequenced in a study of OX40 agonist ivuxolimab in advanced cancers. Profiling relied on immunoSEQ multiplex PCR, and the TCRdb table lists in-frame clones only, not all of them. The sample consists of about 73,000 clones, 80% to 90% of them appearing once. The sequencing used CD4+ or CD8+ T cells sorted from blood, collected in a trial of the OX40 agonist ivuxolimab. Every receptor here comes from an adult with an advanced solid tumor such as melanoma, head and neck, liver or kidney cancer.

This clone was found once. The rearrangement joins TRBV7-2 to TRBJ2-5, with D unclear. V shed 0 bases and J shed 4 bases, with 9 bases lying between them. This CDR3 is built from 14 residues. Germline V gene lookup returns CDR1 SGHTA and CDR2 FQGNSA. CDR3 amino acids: CASSLAGVGETQYF. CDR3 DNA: TGTGCCAGCAGCTTAGCCGGTGTTGGAGAGACCCAGTACTTC.

The CDR3 spells CSARTRMGLDTEAFF. The CDR3 coding sequence is TGCAGCGCCCGTACGAGGATGGGGTTGGACACTGAAGCTTTCTTT. The V call is TRBV29-1, the J call TRBJ1-1, with no clear D. Germline V CDR1 and CDR2: SQVTM, ANQGSEA. V gave up 7 bases and J gave up 3 bases, with 21 bases separating them. This CDR3 contains 15 residues.

CDR3 protein: CASSPRGGISEQYF. CDR3 nucleotides: TGTGCCAGCAGCCCCCGGGGGGGGATCTCCGAGCAGTACTTC. V is TRBV13 and J is TRBJ2-7; 8 bases are a match to TRBD2. Looked up from germline, CDR1 is PRHDT and CDR2 is FYEKMQ (reference sequence). The CDR3 length is 14 residues. With V trimmed by 5 bases and J by 6 bases, 9 bases remained unmatched.

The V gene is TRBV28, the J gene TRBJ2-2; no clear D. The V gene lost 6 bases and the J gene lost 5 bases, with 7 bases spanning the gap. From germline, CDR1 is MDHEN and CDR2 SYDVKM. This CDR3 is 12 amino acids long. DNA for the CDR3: TGTGCCAGCAGGAGCTCAACCGGGGAGCTGTTTTTT. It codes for CASRSSTGELFF.

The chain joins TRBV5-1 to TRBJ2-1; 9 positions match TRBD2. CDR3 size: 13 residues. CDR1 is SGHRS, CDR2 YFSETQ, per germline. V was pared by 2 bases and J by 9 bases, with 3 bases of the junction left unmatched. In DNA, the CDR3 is TGCGCCAGCAGCTTTCGAGCGGGGGGTGAGCAGTTCTTC. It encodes CASSFRAGGEQFF.

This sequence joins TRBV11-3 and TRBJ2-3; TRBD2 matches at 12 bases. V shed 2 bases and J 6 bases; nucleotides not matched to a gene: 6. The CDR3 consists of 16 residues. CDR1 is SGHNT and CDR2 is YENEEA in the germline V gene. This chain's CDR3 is CASSLRLAGGPDTQYF. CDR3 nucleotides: TGTGCCAGCAGCTTACGGCTAGCGGGAGGGCCCGATACGCAGTATTTT.

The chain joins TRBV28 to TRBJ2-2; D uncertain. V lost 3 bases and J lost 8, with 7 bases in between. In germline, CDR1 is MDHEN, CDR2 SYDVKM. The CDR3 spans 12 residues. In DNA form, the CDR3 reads TGTGCCAGCAGTTTGGCGTTGGGGGAGCTGTTTTTT. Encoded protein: CASSLALGELFF.

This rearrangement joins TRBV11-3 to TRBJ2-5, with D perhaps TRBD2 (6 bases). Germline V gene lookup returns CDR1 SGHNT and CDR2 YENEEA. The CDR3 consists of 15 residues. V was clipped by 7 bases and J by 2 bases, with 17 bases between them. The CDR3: CASTLRAGTQETQYF. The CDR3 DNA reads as TGTGCCAGCACCCTTAGGGCGGGAACACAAGAGACCCAGTACTTC.

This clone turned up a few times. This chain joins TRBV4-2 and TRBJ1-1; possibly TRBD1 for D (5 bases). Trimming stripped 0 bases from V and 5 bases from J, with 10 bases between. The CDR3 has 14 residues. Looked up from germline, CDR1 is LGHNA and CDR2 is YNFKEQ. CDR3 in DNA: TGTGCCAGCAGCCAAGAATTTCGGGGGACTGAAGCTTTCTTT. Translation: CASSQEFRGTEAFF.

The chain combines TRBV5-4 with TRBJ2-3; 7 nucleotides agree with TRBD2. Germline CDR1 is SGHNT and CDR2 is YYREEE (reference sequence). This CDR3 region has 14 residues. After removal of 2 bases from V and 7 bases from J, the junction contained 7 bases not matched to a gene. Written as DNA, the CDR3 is TGTGCCAGCAGCTTTCGCGGGAGTAAGAATACGCAGTATTTT. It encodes CASSFRGSKNTQYF. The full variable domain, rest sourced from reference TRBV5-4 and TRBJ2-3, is ETGVTQSPTHLIKTRGQQVTLRCSSQSGHNTVSWYQQALGQGPQFIFQYYREEENGRGNFPPRFSGLQFPNYSSELNVNALELDDSALYLCASSFRGSKNTQYFGPGTRLTVL.